The clone carrying this T cell receptor beta chain was picked up a small number of times. Germline V gives CDR1 KGHDR, CDR2 SFDVKD. CDR3 length: 15 amino acids. The ends lost 4 bases at V and 4 bases at J; junction bases unmatched: 8. This record comes from a study of T-cell memory formation after mild COVID-19. One entry per CDR3 protein, called by TCRdb with MiXCR from the 5' RACE reads. The table lists 130,000 to 150,000 distinct CDR3 sequences, 6% to 6.5% of them singletons, with 2% to 2.5% in the top ten. The TCR originated in an adult woman who had mild COVID-19 (a few samples of this study predate the infection). Cell type and time point are not known. The material sequenced was PBMCs or a T cell subset sorted from them (not recorded which). The chain is built from TRBV24-1 and TRBJ2-7; TRBD1 aligns across 8 bases. The CDR3 DNA follows: TGTGCCACCAGTGACCGACAGGGGACAAAGTACGAGCAGTACTTC. This gives the protein CATSDRQGTKYEQYF.